A single sample is the source of the 25 T cell receptor beta chains below, sequenced in a study of sequential checkpoint blockade in melanoma. Assay: immunoSEQ multiplex PCR; the TCRdb copy retains only in-frame clones and omits some. The sample includes tens of thousands of clones, 83% of them seen just once. Treatment defined: randomized to nivolumab then ipilimumab (arm A) or the reverse (arm B). The material sequenced was CD8+ T cells sorted from blood (inferred from file names), taken from a patient given nivolumab and ipilimumab in sequence. The receptors stem from a human donor with melanoma.

This rearrangement joins TRBV19 to TRBJ1-1; TRBD1 matches 7 bases. The V and J ends lost 9 bases and 5 bases, in that order; junction bases with no gene match: 6. The CDR3 covers 12 residues. Germline V CDR1 and CDR2: LNHDA, SQIVND (reference sequence). CDR3 nucleotide sequence: TGTGCCAGCCTACAGGGGATGACTGAAGCTTTCTTT. This translates into CASLQGMTEAFF.

This clone was seen only a few times. The V gene is TRBV5-4, the J gene TRBJ2-7; tentatively, D is TRBD2 (7 bases). Between the trimmed V and J ends, which lost 4 bases and 5 bases, there was a span of 22 bases. Germline V gene data show CDR1 as SGHNT and CDR2 as YYREEE (reference sequence). This CDR3 spans 16 amino acids. In DNA form, the CDR3 reads TGTGCCAGCAGCCAAGACAACGGAGGGGGGGCCCACGAGCAGTACTTC. Amino acid sequence: CASSQDNGGGAHEQYF.

To note about this clone: Other DNA variants within this sample encode the same CDR3. The chain links TRBV7-2 to TRBJ2-5, with a tentative D call TRBD2 (6 bases). CDR1 and CDR2 from the germline V gene are SGHTA and FQGNSA. There are 15 residues in the CDR3. V was pared by 4 bases and J by 4 bases, with 16 bases between. CDR3 nucleotide sequence: TGTGCCAGCAGCTCCTCAGGGACTTGGGGAGAGACCCAGTACTTC. It codes for CASSSSGTWGETQYF.

This clone occurred a few times. The rearrangement joins TRBV7-2 to TRBJ2-7; 13 positions agree with TRBD2. J was trimmed by 0 bases and V by 5 bases; bases with no gene match: 10. Germline lookup yields CDR1 SGHTA and CDR2 FQGNSA. The CDR3 is made up of 18 amino acids. CDR3 in amino acids: CASSPRGLAGVSSYEQYF. DNA of the CDR3: TGTGCCAGCAGCCCCAGAGGACTAGCGGGAGTTTCCTCCTACGAGCAGTACTTC.

The chain joins TRBV4-1 to TRBJ1-2, with no clear D. Trimming cost V 0 bases and J 4 bases, with 6 bases left between them. Germline CDR1 and CDR2: MGHRA and YSYEKL. The CDR3 totals 13 residues. CDR3 residues: CASSQDPSYGYTF. In nucleotides, the CDR3 is TGCGCCAGCAGCCAAGATCCGAGCTATGGCTACACCTTC.

The chain recombines TRBV7-6 with TRBJ2-3; 9 bases fit TRBD1. The germline V gene has CDR1 SGHVS and CDR2 FNYEAQ. V lost 3 bases and J lost 0; bases outside the gene matches: 7. This CDR3 comprises 17 residues. CDR3 sequence (DNA): TGTGCCAGCAGCTTTATTCTGACAGGGGGGAGCACAGATACGCAGTATTTT. This codes for CASSFILTGGSTDTQYF.

V is TRBV9 and J is TRBJ2-7; D is uncertain. The germline V gene has CDR1 SGDLS and CDR2 YYNGEE. Trimming left V 4 bases short and J 2 bases short, with 10 bases between. The CDR3 has 13 residues. As DNA, the CDR3 is TGTGCCAGCAGCCCTAGTTATGCCTACGAGCAGTACTTC. It translates to CASSPSYAYEQYF.

A word on this clone: The sample holds other DNA sequences that translate to the same CDR3. The J gene is TRBJ2-7, the V gene TRBV6-5; 11 bases are shared with TRBD1. Germline V gives CDR1 MNHEY, CDR2 SVGAGI. V lost 2 bases and J lost 3; bases outside the gene matches: 0. The CDR3 is 14 residues long. Written as DNA, the CDR3 is TGTGCCAGCAGTTACGGGACAGGGGGCTACGAGCAGTACTTC. This gives the protein CASSYGTGGYEQYF.

The J gene is TRBJ2-1, the V gene TRBV7-9, with 10 bases that match TRBD1. The V gene's germline CDR1 is SEHNR and CDR2 FQNEAQ (reference sequence). V shed 3 bases and J 3 bases; nucleotides not matched to a gene: 5. The CDR3 totals 16 residues. The CDR3 protein is CASSFWDRGSYNEQFF. Written as DNA, the CDR3 is TGTGCCAGCAGCTTCTGGGACAGGGGAAGCTACAATGAGCAGTTCTTC.

The chain is built from TRBV6-5 and TRBJ2-1; 7 bases fit TRBD2. V shed 4 bases, J shed 8 bases, and the junction held 11 bases outside the gene matches. The germline CDR1 and CDR2 sequences are MNHEY and SVGAGI. This CDR3 region has 15 residues. In DNA form, the CDR3 reads TGTGCCAGCAGTTTCGGGTGGGGAGGGTCGGATGAGCAGTTCTTC. Amino acid sequence: CASSFGWGGSDEQFF.

For the CDR3, the DNA is TGTGCCAGCAGAACAGGGATCGTGAACACTGAAGCTTTCTTT. Translated: CASRTGIVNTEAFF. The genes are TRBV7-9 and TRBJ1-1; D is perhaps TRBD1 (6 bases). This CDR3 is built from 14 residues. V was clipped by 6 bases and J by 0 bases, with 11 bases between them. CDR1 and CDR2 (germline): SEHNR, FQNEAQ (reference sequence). The full variable domain, with the rest looked up from reference TRBV7-9 and TRBJ1-1, is DTGVSQNPRHKITKRGQNVTFRCDPISEHNRLYWYRQTLGQGPEFLTYFQNEAQLEKSRLLSDRFSAERPKGSFSTLEIQRTEQGDSAMYLCASRTGIVNTEAFFGQGTRLTVV.

The chain links TRBV5-4 to TRBJ2-3; D remains ambiguous. Germline CDR1 reads SGHNT; CDR2 reads YYREEE (reference sequence). V shed 0 bases and J shed 9 bases, with 11 bases lying between them. The CDR3 length is 13 residues. In DNA, the CDR3 is TGTGCCAGCAGCTTGGGAGTTGAGGTGACGCAGTATTTT. It specifies CASSLGVEVTQYF.

The genes are TRBV5-4 and TRBJ2-7, with 8 nucleotides matching TRBD2. In germline, CDR1 is SGHNT, CDR2 YYREEE (reference sequence). The CDR3 sequence is 16 residues long. V lost 4 bases to trimming and J lost 0 bases; unmatched junction nucleotides: 9. The CDR3 here is CASSATERGPSYEQYF. The CDR3 nucleotides read TGTGCCAGCAGCGCCACTGAGCGGGGGCCCTCCTACGAGCAGTACTTC.

The chain combines TRBV2 with TRBJ2-5; the D is unclear. V gave up 8 bases and J gave up 5 bases, with 9 bases separating them. The CDR3 is 11 residues long. Germline V gene lookup returns CDR1 SNHLY and CDR2 FYNNEI. The CDR3 nucleotides read TGTGCCAGCCTCGAGAGGGAGACCCAGTACTTC. Encoded protein: CASLERETQYF.

There are a few counts of this clone. The genes are TRBV19 and TRBJ2-7, with 8 bases lining up with TRBD1. Looked up from germline, CDR1 is LNHDA and CDR2 is SQIVND (reference sequence). V gave up 9 bases and J gave up 5 bases; unmatched junction bases: 9. This CDR3 has 13 amino acids. The CDR3 DNA reads TGTGCCAGCCGACCAGGGGGCGGGAACGAGCAGTACTTC. As protein: CASRPGGGNEQYF.

The sample holds one count of this clone. The chain employs TRBV30 and TRBJ1-2, with TRBD1 identical over 7 bases. Germline loops: CDR1 GTSNPN, CDR2 SVGIG (reference sequence). Germline trimming cut 4 bases from V and 8 bases from J; bases unmatched to any gene: 7. This CDR3 contains 12 residues. CDR3 in amino acids: CAWTATGEGYTF. The CDR3 DNA reads TGTGCCTGGACGGCCACAGGGGAAGGCTACACCTTC.

The chain combines TRBV15 with TRBJ1-5, with D possibly matching TRBD1 (5 bases). Germline V gene data show CDR1 as LNHNV and CDR2 as YYDKDF (reference sequence). V lost 6 bases and J lost 7, with 16 bases in between. This CDR3 comprises 14 residues. The CDR3 spells CATSFEAGGQPQHF. CDR3 in DNA: TGTGCCACCAGTTTTGAGGCGGGGGGGCAGCCCCAGCATTTT.

The chain has TRBV2 and TRBJ2-7, with TRBD1 identical over 9 bases. Germline lookup yields CDR1 SNHLY and CDR2 FYNNEI. This CDR3 has 17 amino acids. With 7 bases clipped from V and 5 bases from J, the junction kept 18 bases outside the gene matches. CDR3 coding DNA: TGTGCCAGCACCCCGGACCTGGACAGGGGATTGGTAAACGAGCAGTACTTC. Translated: CASTPDLDRGLVNEQYF. The variable domain in full, with the rest retrieved from reference TRBV2 and TRBJ2-7, is EPEVTQTPSHQVTQMGQEVILRCVPISNHLYFYWYRQILGQKVEFLVSFYNNEISEKSEIFDDQFSVERPDGSNFTLKIRSTKLEDSAMYFCASTPDLDRGLVNEQYFGPGTRLTVT.

V gene TRBV6-6 combines with J gene TRBJ1-6; TRBD1 is a possible D gene (5 bases). Trimming cost V 2 bases and J 8 bases, with 13 bases left between them. The CDR3 runs 15 residues. Germline loops: CDR1 MNHNY, CDR2 SVGAGI (reference sequence). CDR3 protein: CASSYPTALHSPLHF. The CDR3 DNA sequence: TGTGCCAGCAGTTACCCGACAGCCCTTCATTCACCCCTCCACTTT.

V is TRBV4-1 and J is TRBJ2-7; tentatively, D is TRBD2 (5 bases). Deletions cut 1 base from V and 5 bases from J, with 12 bases between. Germline lookup yields CDR1 MGHRA and CDR2 YSYEKL. The CDR3 totals 14 residues. CDR3 nucleotide sequence: TGCGCCAGCAGCCAAGCACTAGAGGTCGACGAGCAGTACTTC. Amino acid sequence: CASSQALEVDEQYF.

This clone has a single count. The genes are TRBV30 and TRBJ1-5, with 7 nucleotides matching TRBD1. V was pared by 1 base and J by 3 bases, with 3 bases of the junction left unmatched. The CDR3 has 14 amino acids. The germline CDR1 and CDR2 sequences are GTSNPN and SVGIG (reference sequence). DNA of the CDR3: TGTGCCTGGAGTGCAACAGGGGACAATCAGCCCCAGCATTTT. As protein: CAWSATGDNQPQHF.

The genes are TRBV7-2 and TRBJ1-1, with 7 nucleotides matching TRBD1. CDR3 length: 13 residues. V gave up 5 bases and J gave up 6 bases; unmatched junction bases: 6. Germline CDR1 is SGHTA and CDR2 is FQGNSA. CDR3 in DNA: TGTGCCAGCAGCAAGACAGGGATGGCTGAAGCTTTCTTT. Translation gives CASSKTGMAEAFF.

The chain links TRBV7-9 to TRBJ2-1; 11 nucleotides align to TRBD2. This CDR3 has 15 residues. CDR1 is SEHNR, CDR2 FQNEAQ, per germline (reference sequence). V gave up 3 bases and J gave up 7 bases; unmatched junction bases: 5. The CDR3: CASSLGTSGSNEQFF. The CDR3 region has the DNA TGTGCCAGCAGCTTGGGCACTAGCGGGAGTAATGAGCAGTTCTTC.

V gene TRBV19 combines with J gene TRBJ1-2, with D maybe TRBD1 (6 bases). The length of the CDR3 is 14 residues. Between the trimmed V and J ends, which lost 2 bases and 8 bases, there was a span of 15 bases. CDR1 LNHDA and CDR2 SQIVND come from the germline V gene (reference sequence). The CDR3 loop is CASSISSGGGGYTF. CDR3 coding DNA: TGTGCCAGTAGTATATCGTCGGGGGGGGGCGGCTACACCTTC.

This chain links TRBV6-4 with TRBJ2-1; 12 nucleotides line up with TRBD2. Germline CDR1 MRHNA, CDR2 SNTAGT. The CDR3 runs to 17 residues. J gave up 8 bases and V 6 bases, and 14 bases lay outside the gene matches. The DNA of the CDR3 is TGTGCCAGCAGCCCAAAAGGACTAGCGGGGACCTCGGATGAGCAGTTCTTC. Translating gives CASSPKGLAGTSDEQFF.